This T cell receptor (beta chain) derives from a study of early T cells in non-severe SARS-CoV-2 infection. In the study overall: The chains were unpaired, and the sequenced material was bulk RNA from unsorted whole blood.

The CDR3 is made up of 17 amino acids. V was trimmed by 5 bases and J by 1 base, leaving 17 bases between them. Germline V lookup: CDR1 MNHEY, CDR2 SVGAGI. General study points: Lookups in VDJdb leaned toward anti-spike CD8 responses and missed private and CD4 specificities.

Attachment of unique molecular identifiers to individual cDNA molecules was performed. One entry per CDR3 protein, called by TCRdb with MiXCR from the 5' RACE reads. The sample lists about 60,000 distinct CDR3 sequences; around 12% were seen once. Concerning this clonotype itself: Its antigen is currently unknown.

This sequence was found in an adult who was a healthcare worker with PCR-confirmed SARS-CoV-2 infection or an uninfected control (not recorded which). The material sequenced was whole blood. V gene TRBV6-5 combines with J gene TRBJ2-2, with D perhaps assigned TRBD1 or TRBD2 (6 bases each). The CDR3 sequence: CASSPLWGAWNTGELFF. CDR3 coding DNA: TGTGCCAGCAGTCCCCTATGGGGGGCATGGAACACCGGGGAGCTGTTTTTT.